These 25 T cell receptor beta chains share one sample of origin, sequenced in a study of T cells in Graves' hyperthyroidism and ophthalmopathy. Researchers amplified the TCR beta CDR3 regions from RNA transcripts. The primer set for the first-round RT-PCR of the TCR CDR3 was HTBI. TCRdb reanalysed the multiplex PCR reads using MiXCR and keeps one entry per CDR3 protein. The data contain more than 500,000 distinct CDR3 sequences, about 16% of them singletons. What was sequenced was blood. These receptors were collected from a woman between 25 and 40 years old with Graves' ophthalmopathy.

The genes are TRBV6-4 and TRBJ2-7; TRBD2 matches 15 bases. V lost 5 bases to trimming and J lost 5 bases; unmatched junction nucleotides: 10. The CDR3 is 17 residues long. The germline CDR1 and CDR2 sequences are MRHNA and SNTAGT. The CDR3 loop reads CASSYSGLAGGPDEQYF. The CDR3 region has the DNA TGTGCCAGCAGTTATAGCGGACTAGCGGGAGGGCCGGACGAGCAGTACTTC.

This clonotype was counted many times. This chain links TRBV27 with TRBJ2-3; no reliable D call. CDR3 length: 14 residues. V dropped 3 bases and J dropped 2 bases, with 9 bases sitting between them. Germline-derived CDR1 and CDR2 are MNHEY and SMNVEV (reference sequence). The CDR3: CASSFSGLTDTQYF. The CDR3 DNA reads as TGTGCCAGCAGTTTTTCAGGTCTCACAGATACGCAGTATTTT.

This clonotype was seen repeatedly, ten times or more. The genes are TRBV7-9 and TRBJ2-7; either TRBD1 or TRBD2 may supply D (7 bases each). From germline, CDR1 is SEHNR and CDR2 FQNEAQ (reference sequence). This CDR3 has 13 amino acids. V was clipped by 3 bases and J by 5 bases, with 11 bases between them. Here the CDR3 reads CASSLAGGDEQYF. Here the CDR3 DNA reads TGTGCCAGCAGCTTGGCAGGGGGGGACGAGCAGTACTTC.

This clonotype has a count of ten or more. The rearrangement links TRBV6-1 to TRBJ2-5, with a tentative D call TRBD1 (5 bases). The CDR3 length is 13 residues. CDR1 is MNHNS, CDR2 SASEGT, per germline. V was trimmed by 5 bases and J by 2 bases, leaving 9 bases between them. The CDR3 reads CASSSTEQETQYF. DNA of the CDR3: TGTGCCAGCAGTTCGACAGAGCAAGAGACCCAGTACTTC.

Many counts were recorded for this clonotype. V and J are TRBV7-6 and TRBJ1-1; no clear D. The CDR3 is 15 amino acids. CDR1 is SGHVS, CDR2 FNYEAQ, per germline. V gave up 5 bases and J gave up 6 bases, with 19 bases separating them. The CDR3 sequence is CASSPAWTDSAEAFF. In nucleotides, the CDR3 is TGTGCCAGCAGCCCCGCCTGGACGGATTCGGCTGAAGCTTTCTTT.

This clonotype was found a few times. The chain joins TRBV15 to TRBJ1-5; the match to TRBD1 covers 10 bases. Trimming cost V 0 bases and J 5 bases; bases outside gene matches: 4. The CDR3 runs 16 residues. Germline lookup yields CDR1 LNHNV and CDR2 YYDKDF (reference sequence). This CDR3 is CATSRDDRGRDQPQHF. CDR3 coding DNA: TGTGCCACCAGCAGAGATGACAGGGGGCGTGATCAGCCCCAGCATTTT.

The chain joins TRBV7-3 to TRBJ2-2; 8 bases fit TRBD2. The CDR3 extends over 14 amino acids. The germline CDR1 and CDR2 sequences are SGHTA and FQGTGA. V shed 5 bases and J 8 bases; nucleotides not matched to a gene: 7. CDR3 in DNA: TGTGCCAGCAGCCCGGGGGGGTTACCGGGGGAGCTGTTTTTT. It encodes CASSPGGLPGELFF.

A note on this clonotype: With a much larger clone just one base away, this may be a read error. CDR3 nucleotide sequence: TGCGCCAGCGGCCAGACTAGCGGGAGGAGAGAGACCCAGTACTTC. Amino acid sequence: CASGQTSGRRETQYF. The chain employs TRBV5-1 and TRBJ2-5, with 13 bases identical to TRBD2. With V trimmed by 7 bases and J by 4 bases, 7 bases remained unmatched. CDR1 SGHRS and CDR2 YFSETQ come from the germline V gene. The CDR3 length is 15 residues.

The chain joins TRBV6-2 or TRBV6-3 to TRBJ1-5, with D hard to call. The CDR3 contains 14 residues. Germline loops: CDR1 MNHEY, CDR2 SVGEGT. V was pared by 6 bases and J by 7 bases, with 16 bases between. CDR3 DNA: TGTGCCAGCAGCCGTAGGGCCAAAGGGCAGCCCCAGCATTTT. Protein product: CASSRRAKGQPQHF.

Ten or more counts support this clonotype. The gene calls are TRBV6-2 or TRBV6-3 and TRBJ2-1; 11 nucleotides agree with TRBD2. CDR3 length equals 16 residues. CDR1 and CDR2 from the germline V gene are MNHEY and SVGEGT. Trimming took 6 bases from V and 3 from J; bases not matched to a gene: 7. The CDR3 DNA reads as TGTGCCAGCAGCCCTCATGGGACTAGCGGCTACAATGAGCAGTTCTTC. Protein: CASSPHGTSGYNEQFF.

This clonotype was recorded many times. The chain combines TRBV7-3 with TRBJ2-1; D is ambiguous. The CDR3 is 15 residues long. Germline V gives CDR1 SGHTA, CDR2 FQGTGA. V was clipped by 1 base and J by 5 bases, with 12 bases between them. The CDR3 sequence: CASSLRGGSNNEQFF. For the CDR3, the DNA is TGTGCCAGCAGCTTAAGGGGTGGGTCTAACAATGAGCAGTTCTTC.

This clonotype has just a few counts. The chain links TRBV28 to TRBJ2-5; 10 bases are a match to TRBD2. The V segment lost 5 bases and the J segment 6 bases; nucleotides outside the gene matches: 12. This CDR3 region has 16 residues. The germline gives CDR1 MDHEN, CDR2 SYDVKM. The CDR3: CASSTPLDSGRKTQYF. The CDR3 nucleotides are TGTGCCAGCAGTACCCCCCTCGATAGCGGGAGGAAGACCCAGTACTTC.

This chain uses TRBV2 with TRBJ1-2, with D possibly matching TRBD1 (6 bases). V shed 1 base and J shed 4 bases, with 7 bases lying between them. The germline CDR1 and CDR2 sequences are SNHLY and FYNNEI. This CDR3 comprises 13 residues. The CDR3 reads CASSEDRVYGYTF. The CDR3, as DNA: TGTGCCAGCAGTGAAGACAGGGTCTATGGCTACACCTTC.

In this sample, this clonotype turned up a few times. This chain joins TRBV7-9 and TRBJ2-2; D unresolved. V was clipped by 0 bases and J by 6 bases, with 8 bases between them. This CDR3 is built from 14 residues. Per germline, CDR1 SEHNR and CDR2 FQNEAQ (reference sequence). The CDR3 reads CASSLASSAGELFF. CDR3 bases: TGTGCCAGCAGCTTAGCGTCTAGTGCCGGGGAGCTGTTTTTT.

This clonotype has ten or more counts. This rearrangement joins TRBV13 to TRBJ2-7; D may correspond to TRBD1 or TRBD2 (5 bases each). The germline CDR1 and CDR2 sequences are PRHDT and FYEKMQ (reference sequence). This CDR3 contains 14 residues. V was pared by 5 bases and J by 2 bases, with 13 bases between. The CDR3, as DNA: TGTGCCAGCAGCCGGGACCACACCACCTACGAGCAGTACTTC. As protein: CASSRDHTTYEQYF.

With respect to this clonotype: One end of the junction fails to match germline, which may point to a read error. This chain connects TRBV5-8 to TRBJ2-7; D tentatively fits TRBD1 or TRBD2 (5 bases each). From germline, CDR1 is SGHTS and CDR2 YDEGEE. The CDR3 covers 14 residues. The CDR3 nucleotides read TGTGCCGGCAGCCGCCGGGACGGAGGCTACGAGCAGTACTTC. As protein: CAGSRRDGGYEQYF.

This chain connects TRBV20-1 to TRBJ2-2, with TRBD1 matching over 7 bases. Germline trimming cut 2 bases from V and 1 base from J; bases unmatched to any gene: 1. CDR1 is DFQATT and CDR2 is SNEGSKA in the germline V gene (reference sequence). The CDR3 loop spans 14 amino acids. The CDR3 protein is CSARNRGNTGELFF. CDR3 DNA: TGCAGTGCTAGAAACAGGGGGAACACCGGGGAGCTGTTTTTT.

There are many counts of this clonotype. The gene calls are TRBV11-2 and TRBJ2-7; tentative D call: TRBD1 (5 bases). Germline V gene sequence: CDR1 SGHAT, CDR2 FQNNGV. This CDR3 comprises 15 residues. V shed 5 bases and J shed 2 bases, with 16 bases lying between them. The CDR3 DNA sequence: TGTGCCAGCAGCCCCCCAGGGAAATCTACCTACGAGCAGTACTTC. Its protein is CASSPPGKSTYEQYF.

This clonotype showed up just a few times. This chain joins TRBV9 and TRBJ2-7, with 8 bases identical to TRBD2. The germline gives CDR1 SGDLS, CDR2 YYNGEE. This CDR3 has 15 residues. J lost 4 bases, V lost 2 bases, and 8 bases had no gene match. CDR3 protein: CASSVLPGGGYEQYF. The CDR3 region has the DNA TGTGCCAGCAGCGTCCTCCCGGGGGGGGGATACGAGCAGTACTTC.

This sequence joins TRBV5-1 and TRBJ2-4; TRBD2 aligns across 8 bases. The CDR3 is 17 amino acids. Germline assignment: CDR1 SGHRS and CDR2 YFSETQ. After removal of 1 base from V and 2 bases from J, the junction contained 8 bases not matched to a gene. The CDR3 protein is CASSLSSGSRTKNIQYF. CDR3 coding DNA: TGCGCCAGCAGCTTGTCCAGCGGGAGTAGGACCAAAAACATTCAGTACTTC. The full variable domain, in which reference TRBV5-1 and TRBJ2-4 provide the parts outside the CDR3, is KAGVTQTPRYLIKTRGQQVTLSCSPISGHRSVSWYQQTPGQGLQFLFEYFSETQRNKGNFPGRFSGRQFSNSRSEMNVSTLELGDSALYLCASSLSSGSRTKNIQYFGAGTRLSVL.

Many counts were recorded for this clonotype. The rearrangement uses TRBV28 and TRBJ2-5; TRBD2 matches 11 bases. The CDR3 is made up of 19 amino acids. J gave up 1 base and V 4 bases, and 14 bases lay outside the gene matches. In germline, CDR1 is MDHEN, CDR2 SYDVKM. CDR3 sequence: CASSSVNLRLAGIQETQYF. DNA of the CDR3: TGTGCCAGCAGTTCTGTTAATCTTAGACTAGCGGGAATCCAAGAGACCCAGTACTTC.

At least ten counts were recorded for this clonotype. The chain is built from TRBV11-2 and TRBJ1-2, with D hard to call. CDR3 length: 12 amino acids. Germline assignment: CDR1 SGHAT and CDR2 FQNNGV. Trimming pared 0 bases from V and 6 bases from J, leaving 5 bases between. The CDR3 here is CASSLEGDGYTF. The CDR3 nucleotides are TGTGCCAGCAGCTTAGAGGGAGATGGCTACACCTTC.

V usage is TRBV18 and J usage is TRBJ1-6; 7 nucleotides align to TRBD1. This CDR3 region has 15 residues. Germline loops: CDR1 KGHSH, CDR2 LQKENI. V lost 3 bases and J lost 11; bases outside the gene matches: 10. CDR3 DNA sequence: TGTGCCAGCTCACCCTTCGGACAGGATCGACCACCCCTCCACTTT. The encoded protein is CASSPFGQDRPPLHF. Using reference TRBV18 and TRBJ1-6 for the parts outside the CDR3, the full variable domain is NAGVMQNPRHLVRRRGQEARLRCSPMKGHSHVYWYRQLPEEGLKFMVYLQKENIIDESGMPKERFSAEFPKEGPSILRIQQVVRGDSAAYFCASSPFGQDRPPLHFGNGTRLTVT.

The table lists this clonotype with many counts. This chain joins TRBV7-2 and TRBJ2-1, with 8 nucleotides matching TRBD2. The germline V gene encodes CDR1 SGHTA and CDR2 FQGNSA. The length of the CDR3 is 14 residues. V lost 5 bases to trimming and J lost 9 bases; unmatched junction nucleotides: 9. The CDR3, as DNA: TGTGCCAGCAGCCCCGCAGCGGGAGAGGGTGAGCAGTTCTTC. Amino acids: CASSPAAGEGEQFF.

V and J are TRBV11-2 and TRBJ1-6; weak D call: TRBD1 (5 bases). The CDR3 is 19 amino acids. In germline, CDR1 is SGHAT, CDR2 FQNNGV. V gave up 2 bases and J gave up 2 bases, with 19 bases separating them. The CDR3 DNA reads as TGTGCCAGCAGCTTACTCCCGTTCCAGGGTTCTGCCTATAATTCACCCCTCCACTTT. Amino acid sequence: CASSLLPFQGSAYNSPLHF.